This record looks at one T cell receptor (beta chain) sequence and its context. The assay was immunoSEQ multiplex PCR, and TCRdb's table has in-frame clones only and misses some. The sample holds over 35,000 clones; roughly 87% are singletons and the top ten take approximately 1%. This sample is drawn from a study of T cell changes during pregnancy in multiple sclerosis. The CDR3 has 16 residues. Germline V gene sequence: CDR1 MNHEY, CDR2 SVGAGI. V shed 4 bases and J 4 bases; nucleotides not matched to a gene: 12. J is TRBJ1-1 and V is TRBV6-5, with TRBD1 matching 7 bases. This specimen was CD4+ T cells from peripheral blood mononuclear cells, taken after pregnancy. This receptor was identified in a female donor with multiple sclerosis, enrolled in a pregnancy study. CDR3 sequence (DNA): TGTGCCAGCAGTTTTCCCTGGTGGAGGGGGCGCACTGAAGCTTTCTTT. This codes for CASSFPWWRGRTEAFF.